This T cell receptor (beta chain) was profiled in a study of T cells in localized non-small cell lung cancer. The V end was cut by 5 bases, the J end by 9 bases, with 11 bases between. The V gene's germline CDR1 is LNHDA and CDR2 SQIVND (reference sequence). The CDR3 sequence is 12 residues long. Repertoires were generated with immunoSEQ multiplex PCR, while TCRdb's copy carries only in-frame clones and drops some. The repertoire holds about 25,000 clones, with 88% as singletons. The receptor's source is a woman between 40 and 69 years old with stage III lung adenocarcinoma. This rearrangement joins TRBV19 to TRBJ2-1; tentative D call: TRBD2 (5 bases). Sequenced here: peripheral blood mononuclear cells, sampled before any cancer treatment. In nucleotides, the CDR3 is TGTGCCAGTAGTTCGAGCGGCTTTGAGCAGTTCTTC. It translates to CASSSSGFEQFF.